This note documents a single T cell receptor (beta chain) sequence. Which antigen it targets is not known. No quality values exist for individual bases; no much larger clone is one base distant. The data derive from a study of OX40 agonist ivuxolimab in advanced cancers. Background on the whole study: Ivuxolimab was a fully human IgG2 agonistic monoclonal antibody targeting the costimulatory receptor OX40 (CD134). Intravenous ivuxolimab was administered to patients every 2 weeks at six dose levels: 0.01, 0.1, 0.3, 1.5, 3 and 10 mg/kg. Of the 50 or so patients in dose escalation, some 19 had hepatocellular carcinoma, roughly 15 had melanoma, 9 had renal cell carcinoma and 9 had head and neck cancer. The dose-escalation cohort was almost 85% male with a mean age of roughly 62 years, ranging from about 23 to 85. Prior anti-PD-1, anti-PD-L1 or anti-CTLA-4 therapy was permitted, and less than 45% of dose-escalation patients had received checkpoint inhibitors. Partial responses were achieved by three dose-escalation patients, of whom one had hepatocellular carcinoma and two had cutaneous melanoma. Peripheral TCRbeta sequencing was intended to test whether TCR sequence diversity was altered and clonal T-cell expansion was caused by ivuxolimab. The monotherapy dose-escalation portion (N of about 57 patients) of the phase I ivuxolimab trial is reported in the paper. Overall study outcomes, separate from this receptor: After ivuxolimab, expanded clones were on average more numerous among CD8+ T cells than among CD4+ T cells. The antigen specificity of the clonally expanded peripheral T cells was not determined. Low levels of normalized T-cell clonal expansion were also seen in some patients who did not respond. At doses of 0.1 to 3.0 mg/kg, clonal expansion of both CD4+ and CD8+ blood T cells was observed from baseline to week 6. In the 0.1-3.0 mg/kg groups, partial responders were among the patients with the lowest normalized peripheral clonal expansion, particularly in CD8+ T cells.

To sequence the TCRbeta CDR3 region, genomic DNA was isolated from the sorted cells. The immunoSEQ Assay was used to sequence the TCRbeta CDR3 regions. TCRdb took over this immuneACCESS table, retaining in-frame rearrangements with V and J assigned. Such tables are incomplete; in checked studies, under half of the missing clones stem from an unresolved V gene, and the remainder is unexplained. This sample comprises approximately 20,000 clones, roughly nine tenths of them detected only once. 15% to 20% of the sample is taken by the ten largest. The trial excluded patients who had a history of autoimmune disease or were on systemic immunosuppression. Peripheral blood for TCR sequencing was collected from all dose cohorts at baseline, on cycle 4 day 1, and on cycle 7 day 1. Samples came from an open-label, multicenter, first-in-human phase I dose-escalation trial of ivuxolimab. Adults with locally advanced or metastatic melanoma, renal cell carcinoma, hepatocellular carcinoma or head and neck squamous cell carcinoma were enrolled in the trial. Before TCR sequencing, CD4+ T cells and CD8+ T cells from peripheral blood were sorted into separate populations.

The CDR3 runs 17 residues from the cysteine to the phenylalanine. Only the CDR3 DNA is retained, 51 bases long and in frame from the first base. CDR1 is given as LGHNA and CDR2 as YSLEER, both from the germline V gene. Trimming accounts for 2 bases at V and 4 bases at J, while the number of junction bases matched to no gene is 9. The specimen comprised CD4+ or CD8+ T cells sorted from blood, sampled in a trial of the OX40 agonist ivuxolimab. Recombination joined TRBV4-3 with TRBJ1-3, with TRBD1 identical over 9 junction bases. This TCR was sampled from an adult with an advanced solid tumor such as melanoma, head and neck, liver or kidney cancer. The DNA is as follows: TGCGCCAGCAGCCAACTCACAGGGGGCTCGTGGGGAAACACCATATATTTT. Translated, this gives CASSQLTGGSWGNTIYF.